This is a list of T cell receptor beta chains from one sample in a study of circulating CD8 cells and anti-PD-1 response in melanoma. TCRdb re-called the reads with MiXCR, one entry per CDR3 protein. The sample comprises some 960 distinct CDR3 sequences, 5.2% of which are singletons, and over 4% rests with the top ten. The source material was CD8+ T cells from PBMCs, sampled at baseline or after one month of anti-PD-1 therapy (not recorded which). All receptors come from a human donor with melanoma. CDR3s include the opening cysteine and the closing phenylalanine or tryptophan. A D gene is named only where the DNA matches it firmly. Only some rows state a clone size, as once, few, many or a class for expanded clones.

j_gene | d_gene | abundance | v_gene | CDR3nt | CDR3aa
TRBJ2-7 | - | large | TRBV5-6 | TGTGCCAGCAGCTTGCGCAGCGCCTACGAGCAGTACTTC | CASSLRSAYEQYF
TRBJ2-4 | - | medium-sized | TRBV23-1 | TGCGCCAGCAGTCAATCGTTGTCAGCTCGCAGAGCCAAAAACATTCAGTACTTC | CASSQSLSARRAKNIQYF
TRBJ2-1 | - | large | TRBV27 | TGTGCCAGCAGTTTCCTAGCAGGCGGTGAGCAGTTCTTC | CASSFLAGGEQFF
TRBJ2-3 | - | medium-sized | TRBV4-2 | TGTGCCAGCAGCCAAGGCGGGCTTGATGCAGATACGCAGTATTTT | CASSQGGLDADTQYF
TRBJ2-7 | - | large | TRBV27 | TGTGCCAGCAGTTCCCCGAGCTCCTACGAGCAGTACTTC | CASSSPSSYEQYF
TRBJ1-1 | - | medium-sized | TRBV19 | TGTGCCAGTAGTATGGGGGGCCCTGAAGCTTTCTTT | CASSMGGPEAFF
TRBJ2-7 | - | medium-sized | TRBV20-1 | TGCAGAGCCCTAACCTACCGAGACAGGCGCTACGAGCAGTACTTC | CRALTYRDRRYEQYF
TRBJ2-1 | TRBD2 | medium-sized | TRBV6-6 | TGTGCCAGCAGTCTATTTCGGCTAGCGGGGGGCCGGGAGGCATGTGAGCAGTTCTTC | CASSLFRLAGGREACEQFF
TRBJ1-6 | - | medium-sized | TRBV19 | TGTGCCGGCTCCACCGGACAGTATTTCCACTTT | CAGSTGQYFHF
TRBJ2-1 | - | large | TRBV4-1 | TGCGCCAGCAGCCAAGAGGGCTTGGGATCTCTTAGCAATGAGCAGTTCTTC | CASSQEGLGSLSNEQFF
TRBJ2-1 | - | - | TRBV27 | TGCGCCAGCAGTTGGCAGGGGAGCCCGTATGAGCAGTTCTTC | CASSWQGSPYEQFF
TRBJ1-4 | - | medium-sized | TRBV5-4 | TGTGCCAGCAGCTCTGACGGGGGTGAAAAACTGTTTTTT | CASSSDGGEKLFF
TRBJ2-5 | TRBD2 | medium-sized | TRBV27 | TGTGCCAGCAGTTTTGACCCTAGCGGGGCACAAGAGACCCAGTACTTC | CASSFDPSGAQETQYF
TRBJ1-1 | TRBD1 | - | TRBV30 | TGTGCCTGGAGGGGGACAGGGTTCTCTGAAGCTTTCTTT | CAWRGTGFSEAFF
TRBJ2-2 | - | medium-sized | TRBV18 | TGTGCCAGCTCACCAGGCGGAACGAACACCGGGGAGCTGTTTTTT | CASSPGGTNTGELFF
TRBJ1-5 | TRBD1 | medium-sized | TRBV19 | TGTGCCAGTACCACCGGGACAGGGAGGATTCAGCCCCAGCATTTT | CASTTGTGRIQPQHF
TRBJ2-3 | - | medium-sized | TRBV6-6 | TGTGCCAGCAGTTACATGGACCCCACAGATACGCAGTATTTT | CASSYMDPTDTQYF
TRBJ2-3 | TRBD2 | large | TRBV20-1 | TGCAGTGCCTGGGAGGGACTTTTCAACACAGATACGCAGTATTTT | CSAWEGLFNTDTQYF
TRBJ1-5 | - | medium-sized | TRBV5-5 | TGTGCCAGCAGCCTGTTGGAGTTTCAGCCCCAGCATTTT | CASSLLEFQPQHF
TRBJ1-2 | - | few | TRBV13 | TGTGCCAGCAGCACCAGACAGGTGCTCTATGGCTACACCTTC | CASSTRQVLYGYTF
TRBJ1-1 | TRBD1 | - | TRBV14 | TGTGCCAGCAGGTCTTTAGGACAGGGGATATGGAGCACTGAAGCTTTCTTT | CASRSLGQGIWSTEAFF
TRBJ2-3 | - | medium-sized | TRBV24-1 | TGTGCCACCAGTGATTCGTCCCTCACAGATACGCAGTATTTT | CATSDSSLTDTQYF
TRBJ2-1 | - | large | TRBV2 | TGTGCCAGCTTTCCTTTGGTAACCTACAATGAGCAGTTCTTC | CASFPLVTYNEQFF
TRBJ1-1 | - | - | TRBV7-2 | TGTGCCAGCAGTCTTGGGTGGACTGAAGCTTTCTTT | CASSLGWTEAFF
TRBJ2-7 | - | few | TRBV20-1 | TGCAGTGCCGTGGGGCGAAGAGGGTACGAGCAGTACTTC | CSAVGRRGYEQYF
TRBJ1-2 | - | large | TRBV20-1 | TGCAGTGCTAGAGAGCCTCGGGGGAGGGATGGCTACACCTTC | CSAREPRGRDGYTF
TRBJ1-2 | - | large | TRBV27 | TGTGCCAGCAGTCCCTGGACGGGGGGCGAAGGCTACACCTTC | CASSPWTGGEGYTF
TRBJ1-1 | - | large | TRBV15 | TGTGCCACCAGCAAAGGCAGGAACAGAGGCACTGAAGCTTTCTTT | CATSKGRNRGTEAFF
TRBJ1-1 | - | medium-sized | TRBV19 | TGTGCCAGTAGTATATTAGGGGGCACTGAAGCTTTCTTT | CASSILGGTEAFF
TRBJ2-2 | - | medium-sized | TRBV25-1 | TGTGCCAGCAGTGATGCGACCTCGGACACCGGGGAGCTGTTTTTT | CASSDATSDTGELFF
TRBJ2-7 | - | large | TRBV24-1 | TGTGCCACCAGTCAGGGATACGAGCAGTACTTC | CATSQGYEQYF
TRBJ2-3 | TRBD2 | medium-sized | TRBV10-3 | TGTGCCATCAGTCCAAGCGGGGGCGCAGATACGCAGTATTTT | CAISPSGGADTQYF
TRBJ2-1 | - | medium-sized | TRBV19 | TGTGCCAGTAGTATACCCAATGAGCAGTTCTTC | CASSIPNEQFF
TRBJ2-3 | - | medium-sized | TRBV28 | TGTGCCAGCAGTTTATTGCCGGGGCAGGGCACAGATACGCAGTATTTT | CASSLLPGQGTDTQYF
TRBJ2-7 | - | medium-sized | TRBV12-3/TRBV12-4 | TGTGCCAGCAGTCACACGAGCCGGATGCTAGCCTCCTACGAGCAGTACTTC | CASSHTSRMLASYEQYF
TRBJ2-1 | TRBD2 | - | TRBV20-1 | TGCAGTGCGGAGCTAGCGGGGGCCCTTCCGAGGAATGAGCAGTTCTTC | CSAELAGALPRNEQFF
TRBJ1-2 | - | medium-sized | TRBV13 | TGTGCCAGCAGCCCTGGGGGCCAGTTACTTGGCTACACCTTC | CASSPGGQLLGYTF